This T cell receptor beta chain is from a study of blood T cell repertoires in COVID-19. For the study at large: From the United States, Italy and Spain came samples of acute and convalescent COVID-19. T cells, B-cell-depleted T cells, or PBMCs supplied cDNA or gDNA.

Original processing methods: Reference gene primer amplification gave nucleated cell count estimates. Method: immunoSEQ multiplex PCR; TCRdb's copy keeps in-frame clones and lacks some. V and J calls and clone size are as listed in that table; D and trimming were resolved from the DNA. The profile shows roughly 110,000 clones, approximately 83% of them singletons. V gave up 2 bases and J gave up 0 bases, with 9 bases separating them. Germline-derived CDR1 and CDR2 are MGHRA and YSYEKL. CDR3 length: 15 residues. This receptor was taken from a woman aged 70 to 79 with acute or convalescent COVID-19. The V call is TRBV4-1, the J call TRBJ2-3; TRBD1 might be the D (6 bases). Sequencing used peripheral blood. The CDR3 DNA sequence: TGCGCCAGCAGCCAACCCCAGGGGAGCACAGATACGCAGTATTTT. Translation gives CASSQPQGSTDTQYF.